This T cell receptor beta chain was identified in a study of T cell repertoires in cytomegalovirus infection. Via MiXCR, TCRdb re-called the reads, giving one row per CDR3 protein. The table records fewer than 900,000 distinct CDR3 sequences, 25% to 35% of them present only once. The CDR3 runs 14 residues. V was clipped by 1 base and J by 2 bases, with 9 bases between them. Germline CDR1 reads SGHAT; CDR2 reads FQNNGV. This clonotype was seen just once. Its antigen is unidentified. This clonotype was obtained from a human donor in good health (CMV status not recorded). Some clones in this sample may be carry-over from other donors' samples. The sequenced sample was cultured CD8+ T cells from PBMCs, obtained from culture after CMV antigen stimulation. The chain couples TRBV11-2 to TRBJ2-7; no reliable D call. CDR3 DNA: TGTGCCAGCAGCTTAGTCGGTTATACCTACGAGCAGTACTTC. Its translation: CASSLVGYTYEQYF.